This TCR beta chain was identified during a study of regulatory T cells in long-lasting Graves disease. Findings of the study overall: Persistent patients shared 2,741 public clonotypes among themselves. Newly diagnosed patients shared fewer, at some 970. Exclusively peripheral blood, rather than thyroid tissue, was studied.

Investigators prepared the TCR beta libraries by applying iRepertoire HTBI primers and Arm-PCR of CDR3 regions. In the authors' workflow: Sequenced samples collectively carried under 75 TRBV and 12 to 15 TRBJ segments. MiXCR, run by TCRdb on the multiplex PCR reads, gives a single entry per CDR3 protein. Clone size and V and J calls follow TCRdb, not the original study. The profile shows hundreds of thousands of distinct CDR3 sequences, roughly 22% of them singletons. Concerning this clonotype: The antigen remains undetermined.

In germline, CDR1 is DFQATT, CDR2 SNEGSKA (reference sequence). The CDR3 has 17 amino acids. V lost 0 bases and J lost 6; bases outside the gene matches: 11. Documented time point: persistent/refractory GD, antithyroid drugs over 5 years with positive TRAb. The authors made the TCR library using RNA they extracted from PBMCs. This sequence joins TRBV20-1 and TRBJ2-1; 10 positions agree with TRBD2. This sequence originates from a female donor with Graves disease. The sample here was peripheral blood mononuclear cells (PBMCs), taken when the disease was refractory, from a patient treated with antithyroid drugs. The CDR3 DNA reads TGCAGTGCTAGAGAGCCTAGCGGGAGTGGTCGGCCCAATGAGCAGTTCTTC. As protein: CSAREPSGSGRPNEQFF.